The next 12 T cell receptor beta chains were all read from a single sample in a study of blood T cell repertoires in COVID-19. Assay used: immunoSEQ multiplex PCR; TCRdb lists only in-frame clones, some missing. This table has roughly 110,000 clones, more than 75% appearing once. The sequenced sample consisted of peripheral blood. Receptors originate from a man aged 40-49 years with acute or convalescent COVID-19.

This clone was detected only a few times. CDR3 in DNA: TGTGCCAGCAGTTACCCAGTTGGCTACACCTTC. Its translation is CASSYPVGYTF. This chain connects TRBV6-2 or TRBV6-3 to TRBJ1-2; D is ambiguous. The germline V gene has CDR1 MNHEY and CDR2 SVGEGT. The CDR3 runs to 11 residues. Trimming stripped 2 bases from V and 7 bases from J, with 5 bases between.

J is TRBJ2-7 and V is TRBV6-5; D may be TRBD1 (6 bases). This CDR3 is 15 amino acids long. V dropped 2 bases and J dropped 0 bases, with 11 bases sitting between them. Per germline, CDR1 MNHEY and CDR2 SVGAGI. CDR3 amino acids: CASSYGQDSSYEQYF. The CDR3 nucleotides are TGTGCCAGCAGTTACGGGCAGGACAGCTCCTACGAGCAGTACTTC.

This clone has only one observation. The chain employs TRBV18 and TRBJ1-1; no firm D call. V was cut by 0 bases and J by 4 bases, with 12 bases left in between. CDR3 length: 15 amino acids. CDR1 and CDR2 from the germline V gene are KGHSH and LQKENI. The CDR3 DNA is TGTGCCAGCTCACCACCCAGAGGGATAGGCACTGAAGCTTTCTTT. Its translation is CASSPPRGIGTEAFF.

CDR3 sequence: CASSLARTSAGELFF. CDR3 sequence (DNA): TGTGCCAGCAGCTTAGCGAGGACTAGCGCCGGGGAGCTGTTTTTT. The rearrangement uses TRBV7-8 and TRBJ2-2; TRBD2 agrees at 9 bases. The CDR3 is 15 residues long. J gave up 6 bases and V 0 bases, and 2 bases lay outside the gene matches. Germline V CDR1 and CDR2: SGHVS, FQNEAQ.

J is TRBJ1-5 and V is TRBV5-5; D is perhaps TRBD1 (6 bases). The CDR3 is made up of 14 amino acids. The V end lost 5 bases, the J end lost 4 bases, and 13 bases lay between the germline ends. Looked up from germline, CDR1 is SGHKS and CDR2 is YYEKEE (reference sequence). The CDR3 DNA reads TGTGCCAGCAGTTGGACAGCTGGTAATCAGCCCCAGCATTTT. Its translation: CASSWTAGNQPQHF.

The chain combines TRBV6-1 with TRBJ2-5; 8 nucleotides agree with TRBD1. The CDR3 spans 16 residues. The germline gives CDR1 MNHNS, CDR2 SASEGT. Trimming took 2 bases from V and 1 from J; bases not matched to a gene: 6. The CDR3 loop is CASSEYRGSSQETQYF. In DNA, the CDR3 is TGTGCCAGCAGTGAATACAGGGGGAGTTCCCAAGAGACCCAGTACTTC.

This clone was counted once. DNA of the CDR3: TGTGCCAGCAGCGTTGGGCACATGAACACTGAAGCTTTCTTT. Translated: CASSVGHMNTEAFF. The gene calls are TRBV9 and TRBJ1-1; no clear D gene. CDR1 is SGDLS and CDR2 is YYNGEE in the germline V gene. The CDR3 contains 14 residues. The germline V and J ends were trimmed by 2 bases and 0 bases, with 8 bases remaining between them.

The chain recombines TRBV3-1 (or the pseudogene TRBV3-2) with TRBJ1-1; the D is unclear. Germline lookup yields CDR1 LGHDT and CDR2 YNNKEL (reference sequence). The CDR3 covers 15 residues. Deletions cut 0 bases from V and 10 bases from J, with 18 bases between. For the CDR3, the DNA is TGTGCCAGCAGCCAAGATGTCGAGCGGGGTGGATCAGCTTTCTTT. This translates into CASSQDVERGGSAFF.

The V call is TRBV6-2 or TRBV6-3, the J call TRBJ2-3, with unresolved D. The CDR3 loop spans 13 amino acids. CDR1 MNHEY and CDR2 SVGEGT come from the germline V gene. V dropped 5 bases and J dropped 5 bases, with 11 bases sitting between them. The CDR3 is CASSNPPGDTQYF. The CDR3 DNA is TGTGCCAGCAGTAACCCTCCGGGAGATACGCAGTATTTT.

The chain carries TRBV27 and TRBJ1-1, with 8 bases that match TRBD1. J gave up 1 base and V 0 bases, and 10 bases lay outside the gene matches. The CDR3 covers 18 residues. Germline CDR1 is MNHEY and CDR2 is SMNVEV (reference sequence). CDR3 region: CASSLSGGTGGSNTEAFF. The CDR3 region has the DNA TGTGCCAGCAGTTTATCGGGGGGCACAGGGGGGTCGAACACTGAAGCTTTCTTT.

CDR3 residues: CASRLAGPPQFF. The CDR3 DNA reads as TGTGCCAGCAGACTAGCGGGACCCCCTCAGTTCTTC. This chain joins TRBV13 and TRBJ2-1; 10 nucleotides align to TRBD2. Germline V CDR1 and CDR2: PRHDT, FYEKMQ (reference sequence). J was trimmed by 13 bases and V by 6 bases; bases with no gene match: 6. This CDR3 has 12 amino acids. The full variable domain, completed using reference TRBV13 and TRBJ2-1, is AAGVIQSPRHLIKEKRETATLKCYPIPRHDTVYWYQQGPGQDPQFLISFYEKMQSDKGSIPDRFSAQQFSDYHSELNMSSLELGDSALYFCASRLAGPPQFFGPGTRLTVL.

The chain is built from TRBV5-1 and TRBJ2-7; D possibly corresponds to TRBD1 (7 bases). Germline loops: CDR1 SGHRS, CDR2 YFSETQ. The CDR3 contains 15 residues. Deletions cut 3 bases from V and 4 bases from J, with 17 bases between. CDR3 nucleotides: TGCGCCAGCAGCTGGGGGAGGACAGGTCGATACGAGCAGTACTTC. This encodes CASSWGRTGRYEQYF. Full variable domain (remainder filled in from reference TRBV5-1 and TRBJ2-7): KAGVTQTPRYLIKTRGQQVTLSCSPISGHRSVSWYQQTPGQGLQFLFEYFSETQRNKGNFPGRFSGRQFSNSRSEMNVSTLELGDSALYLCASSWGRTGRYEQYFGPGTRLTVT.